The 17 T cell receptor beta chains below all came from one sample that was sequenced in a study of ipilimumab plus nivolumab after autologous stem cell transplantation. Method: immunoSEQ multiplex PCR; TCRdb's copy keeps in-frame clones and lacks some. This sample yields 35,000 to 50,000 clones, of which around nine tenths are seen a single time; 0.7% to 0.95% belongs to the top ten. The sequencing used PBMCs, collected in a trial of ipilimumab plus nivolumab as post-transplant consolidation. The receptors originated from a male donor with multiple myeloma.

The chain combines TRBV9 with TRBJ2-7; D uncertain. The CDR3 extends over 14 amino acids. Germline values: CDR1 SGDLS, CDR2 YYNGEE. V dropped 0 bases and J dropped 2 bases, with 9 bases sitting between them. The CDR3 loop reads CASSVDVGTYEQYF. DNA of the CDR3: TGTGCCAGCAGCGTAGATGTGGGAACCTACGAGCAGTACTTC.

CDR3 DNA: TGTGCCAGCAGTGAAAATTGGACAGGGATTACTTCACCCCTCCACTTT. This gives the protein CASSENWTGITSPLHF. This rearrangement joins TRBV6-1 to TRBJ1-6, with 8 bases fitting TRBD1. Germline V CDR1 and CDR2: MNHNS, SASEGT. Unmatched junction bases numbered 9, after V lost 2 bases and J lost 9 bases. This CDR3 comprises 16 residues.

As for this clone: At one boundary the junction diverges from the germline segment, which might be a read error. The rearrangement uses TRBV7-7 and TRBJ2-6; 11 bases fit TRBD2. Germline V gives CDR1 SSHAT, CDR2 FNYEAQ (reference sequence). The CDR3 has 17 amino acids. The CDR3 protein is CASSPGTSGSGANVLTF. CDR3 nucleotides: TGTGCTAGCAGCCCCGGGACTAGCGGCTCTGGGGCCAACGTCCTGACTTTC.

The chain uses TRBV9 and TRBJ2-3; D gene uncertain. V was cut by 3 bases and J by 2 bases, with 4 bases left in between. The germline CDR1 and CDR2 sequences are SGDLS and YYNGEE. The CDR3 runs 12 residues. Written as DNA, the CDR3 is TGTGCCAGCAGCGCTTACACAGATACGCAGTATTTT. Protein sequence: CASSAYTDTQYF.

The chain recombines TRBV5-1 with TRBJ2-3; 7 bases fit TRBD2. The CDR3 covers 16 residues. In germline, CDR1 is SGHRS, CDR2 YFSETQ. The trim removed 0 bases at V and 9 bases at J, leaving 13 bases unmatched. The CDR3 nucleotides are TGCGCCAGCAGCTTGGCCTCGGGGGGACTAATTGACACGCAGTATTTT. Residues: CASSLASGGLIDTQYF.

The chain couples TRBV12-5 to TRBJ1-2; perhaps TRBD1 as D (6 bases). The germline V gene encodes CDR1 LGHNT and CDR2 FRNRAP. V dropped 3 bases and J dropped 4 bases, with 15 bases sitting between them. The CDR3 has 15 amino acids. This chain's CDR3 is CASGFGGAAGYGYTF. The CDR3 DNA follows: TGTGCTAGTGGTTTTGGGGGGGCGGCGGGCTATGGCTACACCTTC.

This chain links TRBV7-9 with TRBJ1-3; D ambiguous. In germline, CDR1 is SEHNR, CDR2 FQNEAQ (reference sequence). The V gene lost 1 base and the J gene lost 1 base, with 5 bases spanning the gap. The CDR3 spans 14 residues. DNA of the CDR3: TGTGCCAGCAGCTTAGGCACTTCTGGAAACACCATATATTTT. Encoded protein: CASSLGTSGNTIYF.

This rearrangement joins TRBV6-1 to TRBJ1-1; no reliable D call. Germline-derived CDR1 and CDR2 are MNHNS and SASEGT. V shed 2 bases and J shed 4 bases, with 11 bases lying between them. This CDR3 is 14 amino acids long. The CDR3 DNA sequence: TGTGCCAGCAGTGAAACTTCGCCGAGCACTGAAGCTTTCTTT. This translates into CASSETSPSTEAFF.

This chain uses TRBV6-5 with TRBJ1-1; possibly TRBD1 for D (5 bases). This CDR3 has 15 residues. Germline-derived CDR1 and CDR2 are MNHEY and SVGAGI. With 6 bases removed from V and 1 base from J, the gap between germline ends came to 15 bases. CDR3 sequence: CASSPGGLTNTEAFF. Written as DNA, the CDR3 is TGTGCCAGCAGCCCCGGGGGACTGACGAACACTGAAGCTTTCTTT.

This clone was observed a handful of times. This rearrangement joins TRBV5-1 to TRBJ2-1; 7 bases fit TRBD2. This CDR3 contains 17 residues. J gave up 0 bases and V 0 bases, and 6 bases lay outside the gene matches. CDR1 is SGHRS, CDR2 YFSETQ, per germline. The CDR3 coding sequence is TGCGCCAGCAGCTTGGGGTTAGCGGGCAGCTCCTACAATGAGCAGTTCTTC. Translating it yields CASSLGLAGSSYNEQFF. Full variable domain (rest looked up from reference TRBV5-1 and TRBJ2-1): KAGVTQTPRYLIKTRGQQVTLSCSPISGHRSVSWYQQTPGQGLQFLFEYFSETQRNKGNFPGRFSGRQFSNSRSEMNVSTLELGDSALYLCASSLGLAGSSYNEQFFGPGTRLTVL.

The genes are TRBV5-6 and TRBJ2-2; D possibly corresponds to TRBD1 (5 bases). This CDR3 has 15 residues. The V end lost 3 bases, the J end lost 3 bases, and 12 bases lay between the germline ends. In germline, CDR1 is SGHDT, CDR2 YYEEEE. For the CDR3, the DNA is TGTGCCAGCAGCTGGGGCCAGGGCCACACCGGGGAGCTGTTTTTT. Translated: CASSWGQGHTGELFF.

On this clone itself: An end of the junction does not agree with germline; a read error may underlie this. The V call is TRBV7-2, the J call TRBJ1-5; no clear D. CDR3 length equals 13 residues. CDR1 and CDR2 from the germline V gene are SGHTA and FQGNSA. This CDR3 is CASSLGANQPQHF. The CDR3 DNA is TGTGCCAGCAGTTTAGGCGCCAATCAGCCCCAGCATTTT.

This chain connects TRBV30 to TRBJ2-5, with a tentative D call TRBD2 (7 bases). The CDR3 totals 16 residues. CDR1 GTSNPN and CDR2 SVGIG come from the germline V gene (reference sequence). Trimming shortened V by 1 base and J by 5 bases, and 20 bases separated the two germline ends. CDR3 DNA: TGTGCCTGGAGTGACTCATTCGCGGGGGCGCGGGAGACCCAGTACTTC. It yields the protein CAWSDSFAGARETQYF.

The chain uses TRBV7-2 and TRBJ1-2; 12 bases align to TRBD1. Trimming cost V 5 bases and J 2 bases; bases outside gene matches: 9. This CDR3 comprises 17 residues. The germline gives CDR1 SGHTA, CDR2 FQGNSA. CDR3 nucleotide sequence: TGTGCCAGCAGCCCGGGACAGGGGGCATTCTACAACTATGGCTACACCTTC. Translating gives CASSPGQGAFYNYGYTF.

The V and J genes are TRBV2 and TRBJ1-4, with D possibly matching TRBD1 (5 bases). CDR3 length: 15 residues. Trimming took off 5 bases at V and 0 bases at J, with 10 bases between the two ends. The germline CDR1 and CDR2 sequences are SNHLY and FYNNEI. CDR3 in DNA: TGTGCCAGCAGTTGGGACCCTGCAACTAATGAAAAACTGTTTTTT. Encoded protein: CASSWDPATNEKLFF.

Written as DNA, the CDR3 is TGTGCCTCCGCGGACGGGTACACAGATACGCAGTATTTT. Protein product: CASADGYTDTQYF. This rearrangement joins TRBV7-3 to TRBJ2-3; no reliable D call. The V end was cut by 11 bases, the J end by 2 bases, with 14 bases between. This CDR3 has 13 residues. Germline CDR1 and CDR2: SGHTA and FQGTGA.

The chain couples TRBV19 to TRBJ1-5; D might be TRBD1 (5 bases). The CDR3 has 13 residues. Germline V CDR1 and CDR2: LNHDA, SQIVND (reference sequence). V was trimmed by 6 bases and J by 3 bases, leaving 9 bases between them. CDR3 in DNA: TGTGCCAGTAGCGAACAGGTCAATCAGCCCCAGCATTTT. It yields the protein CASSEQVNQPQHF.